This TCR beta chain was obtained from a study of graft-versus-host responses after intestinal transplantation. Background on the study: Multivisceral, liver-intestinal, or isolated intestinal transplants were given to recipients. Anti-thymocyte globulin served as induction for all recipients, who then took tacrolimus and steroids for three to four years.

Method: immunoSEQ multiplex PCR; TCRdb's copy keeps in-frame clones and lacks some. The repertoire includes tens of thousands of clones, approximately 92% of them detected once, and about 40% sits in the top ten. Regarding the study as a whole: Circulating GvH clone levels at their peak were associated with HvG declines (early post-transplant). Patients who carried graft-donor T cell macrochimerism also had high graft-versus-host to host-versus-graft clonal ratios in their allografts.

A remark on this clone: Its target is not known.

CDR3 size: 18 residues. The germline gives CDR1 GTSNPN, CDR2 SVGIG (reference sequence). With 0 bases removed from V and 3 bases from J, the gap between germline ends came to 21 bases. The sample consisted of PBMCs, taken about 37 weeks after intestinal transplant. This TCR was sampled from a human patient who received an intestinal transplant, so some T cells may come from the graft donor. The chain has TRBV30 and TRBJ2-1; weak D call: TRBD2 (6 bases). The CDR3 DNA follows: TGTGCCTGGAGTGTAGCCACCCGGAGGGCCGGCTTCTACAATGAGCAGTTCTTC. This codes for CAWSVATRRAGFYNEQFF.